The 16 T cell receptor beta chains listed next were all sequenced from one sample in a study of T cells in Graves' hyperthyroidism and ophthalmopathy. Amplification yielded TCR beta CDR3 regions, with RNA transcripts as the source. Researchers ran a first-round RT-PCR on the TCR CDR3 using the HTBI primer set. TCRdb reprocessed the multiplex PCR reads via MiXCR and lists one record per CDR3 protein. The table shows about 580,000 distinct CDR3 sequences, with around 13% occurring only once. Sequenced material: blood. The receptors here all came from a woman aged 25-40 years with Graves' hyperthyroidism that later progressed to Graves' ophthalmopathy.

This chain joins TRBV20-1 and TRBJ1-5, with 12 bases lining up with TRBD1. Per germline, CDR1 DFQATT and CDR2 SNEGSKA (reference sequence). The trim removed 7 bases at V and 6 bases at J, leaving 1 base unmatched. This CDR3 region has 12 residues. The chain's CDR3 is CSGGQGAQPQHF. In nucleotides, the CDR3 is TGCAGTGGGGGACAGGGGGCTCAGCCCCAGCATTTT.

This clonotype has ten or more counts. The V call is TRBV28, the J call TRBJ1-4, with no clear D. CDR1 is MDHEN and CDR2 is SYDVKM in the germline V gene. The V and J ends lost 8 bases and 7 bases respectively, with 23 bases between them. CDR3 length equals 16 residues. The CDR3 coding sequence is TGTGCCAGCCAAGTCCCCCCCCGGGAGGGCGGTGAAAAACTGTTTTTT. Amino acid sequence: CASQVPPREGGEKLFF.

This clonotype was seen ten or more times. The chain couples TRBV12-5 to TRBJ1-1, with TRBD1 identical over 7 bases. V was pared by 5 bases and J by 1 base, with 13 bases of the junction left unmatched. Per germline, CDR1 LGHNT and CDR2 FRNRAP. This CDR3 contains 17 residues. The CDR3 bases are TGTGCTAGTGGTCTCGGACAGGAGGTCCCATCGAACACTGAAGCTTTCTTT. Its protein is CASGLGQEVPSNTEAFF.

At least ten counts were recorded for this clonotype. The rearrangement links TRBV7-8 to TRBJ2-5; D ambiguous. In germline, CDR1 is SGHVS, CDR2 FQNEAQ. The germline V and J ends were trimmed by 0 bases and 6 bases, with 5 bases remaining between them. The CDR3 spans 12 residues. The CDR3 DNA is TGTGCCAGCAGCTTAGCGTTACAGACCCAGTACTTC. This sequence encodes CASSLALQTQYF.

This clonotype showed up just a few times. The gene calls are TRBV4-1 and TRBJ1-1, with no clear D. The CDR3 extends over 16 amino acids. The germline V and J ends were trimmed by 0 bases and 0 bases, with 11 bases remaining between them. Germline CDR1 reads MGHRA; CDR2 reads YSYEKL. CDR3 sequence reads: CASSQDEKWVNTEAFF. The DNA of the CDR3 is TGCGCCAGCAGCCAAGACGAGAAGTGGGTGAACACTGAAGCTTTCTTT.

This clonotype was detected many times. This sequence joins TRBV6-1 and TRBJ2-2; D uncertain. This CDR3 region has 15 residues. V was cut by 5 bases and J by 4 bases, with 14 bases left in between. Germline V CDR1 and CDR2: MNHNS, SASEGT. In nucleotides, the CDR3 is TGTGCCAGCAGTATGATCCGGGTCTCCACCGGGGAGCTGTTTTTT. This gives the protein CASSMIRVSTGELFF.

This clonotype has ten or more counts. The V gene is TRBV2, the J gene TRBJ1-6, with TRBD1 identical over 11 bases. The CDR3 covers 15 residues. Germline loops: CDR1 SNHLY, CDR2 FYNNEI. The trim removed 9 bases at V and 7 bases at J, leaving 8 bases unmatched. This chain's CDR3 is CARSNRDRGNSPLHF. CDR3 coding DNA: TGTGCCAGAAGCAACCGGGACAGGGGGAATTCACCCCTCCACTTT. Using reference TRBV2 and TRBJ1-6 for the parts outside the CDR3, the full variable domain is EPEVTQTPSHQVTQMGQEVILRCVPISNHLYFYWYRQILGQKVEFLVSFYNNEISEKSEIFDDQFSVERPDGSNFTLKIRSTKLEDSAMYFCARSNRDRGNSPLHFGNGTRLTVT.

This clonotype was counted many times. The gene calls are TRBV3-1 and TRBJ1-5, with D perhaps TRBD1 (6 bases). V was pared by 4 bases and J by 7 bases, with 11 bases between. The CDR3 is made up of 13 amino acids. Germline V gene lookup returns CDR1 LGHDT and CDR2 YNNKEL (reference sequence). The CDR3 protein is CASSRLQGQPQHF. CDR3 coding DNA: TGTGCCAGCAGCCGCTTACAGGGCCAGCCCCAGCATTTT.

This sequence joins TRBV28 and TRBJ1-3, with D tentatively TRBD1 (6 bases). Germline CDR1 MDHEN, CDR2 SYDVKM. The CDR3 extends over 13 amino acids. Trimming took off 11 bases at V and 0 bases at J, with 11 bases between the two ends. In DNA form, the CDR3 reads TGTGCCTGTATGGACAGCTCTGGAAACACCATATATTTT. Protein: CACMDSSGNTIYF.

This clonotype was observed many times. The gene calls are TRBV12-5 and TRBJ2-2, with 8 bases that match TRBD2. The CDR3 is 17 amino acids. Germline trimming cut 7 bases from V and 6 bases from J; bases unmatched to any gene: 16. Germline V lookup: CDR1 LGHNT, CDR2 FRNRAP. DNA of the CDR3: TGTGCTAGTGCCCCCGGAATTACCGGGACTAGTCCCGGGGAGCTGTTTTTT. As protein: CASAPGITGTSPGELFF.

This clonotype was observed a handful of times. The CDR3 protein is CASSPYWDEQYF. CDR3 nucleotide sequence: TGTGCCAGCAGTCCTTACTGGGACGAGCAGTACTTC. V gene TRBV7-9 combines with J gene TRBJ2-7; no reliable D call. From germline, CDR1 is SEHNR and CDR2 FQNEAQ (reference sequence). CDR3 length equals 12 residues. Deletions cut 6 bases from V and 5 bases from J, with 11 bases between.

This clonotype appeared a few times. The J gene is TRBJ2-3, the V gene TRBV19; 7 bases match TRBD2. After removal of 7 bases from V and 4 bases from J, the junction contained 11 bases not matched to a gene. CDR1 is LNHDA and CDR2 is SQIVND in the germline V gene (reference sequence). The CDR3 loop spans 15 amino acids. CDR3: CASTLSGTLPDTQYF. CDR3 in DNA: TGTGCCAGTACCCTCAGCGGGACCCTGCCAGATACGCAGTATTTT.

Comment on this clonotype: This could be a read error, since a much larger clone is one nucleotide away. The chain links TRBV24-1 to TRBJ2-7, with D possibly being TRBD2 (5 bases). From germline, CDR1 is KGHDR and CDR2 SFDVKD. V was cut by 6 bases and J by 2 bases, with 16 bases left in between. This CDR3 contains 15 residues. The CDR3 DNA reads as TGTGCCACCAGTACCAACAGCGGAAGCCCCTACGAGCAGTACTTC. It is translated as CATSTNSGSPYEQYF.

This clonotype was recorded at least ten times. The chain links TRBV7-9 to TRBJ2-1; 10 nucleotides line up with TRBD2. CDR1 is SEHNR, CDR2 FQNEAQ, per germline (reference sequence). V was pared by 5 bases and J by 2 bases, with 9 bases of the junction left unmatched. There are 17 residues in the CDR3. This CDR3 is CASSHLAGDGTYNEQFF. DNA for the CDR3: TGTGCCAGCAGCCATCTAGCGGGAGACGGGACCTACAATGAGCAGTTCTTC.

This clonotype occurred many times. The V call is TRBV28, the J call TRBJ2-7; possibly TRBD1 or TRBD2 for D (5 bases each). The ends were cut back, 6 bases at V and 1 base at J, with 16 bases in the middle. The CDR3 runs to 15 residues. In germline, CDR1 is MDHEN, CDR2 SYDVKM. In nucleotides, the CDR3 is TGTGCCAGCAGCCCCGGGACGGCTAATTCCTACGAGCAGTACTTC. This gives the protein CASSPGTANSYEQYF.

V usage is TRBV2 and J usage is TRBJ1-6, with D possibly TRBD1 on 5 matching bases. The V gene's germline CDR1 is SNHLY and CDR2 FYNNEI. This CDR3 has 13 amino acids. The germline V and J ends were trimmed by 7 bases and 6 bases, with 10 bases remaining between them. The CDR3 DNA follows: TGTGCCAGCAAACAGGAGGCTAATTCACCCCTCCACTTT. Translating it yields CASKQEANSPLHF.